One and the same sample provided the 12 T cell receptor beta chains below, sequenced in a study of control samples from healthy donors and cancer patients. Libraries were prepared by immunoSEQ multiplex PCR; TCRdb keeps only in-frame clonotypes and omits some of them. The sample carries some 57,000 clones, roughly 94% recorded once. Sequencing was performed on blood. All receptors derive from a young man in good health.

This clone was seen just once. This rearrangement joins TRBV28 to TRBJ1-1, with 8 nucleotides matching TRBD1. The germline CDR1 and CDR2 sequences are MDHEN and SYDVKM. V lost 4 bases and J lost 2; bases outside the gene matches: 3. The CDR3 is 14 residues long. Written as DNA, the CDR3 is TGTGCCAGCAGTTCGACAGGGGTAAACACTGAAGCTTTCTTT. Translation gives CASSSTGVNTEAFF.

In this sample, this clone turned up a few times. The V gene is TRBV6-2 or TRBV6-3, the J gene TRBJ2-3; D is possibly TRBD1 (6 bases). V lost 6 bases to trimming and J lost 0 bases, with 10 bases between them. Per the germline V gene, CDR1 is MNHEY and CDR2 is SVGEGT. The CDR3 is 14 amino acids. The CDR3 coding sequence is TGTGCCAGCAGCCGACAGGAGAGCACAGATACGCAGTATTTT. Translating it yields CASSRQESTDTQYF.

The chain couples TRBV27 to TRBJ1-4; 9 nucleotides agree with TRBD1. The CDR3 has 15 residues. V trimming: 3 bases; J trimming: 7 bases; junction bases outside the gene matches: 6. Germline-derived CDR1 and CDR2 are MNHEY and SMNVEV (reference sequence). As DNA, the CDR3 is TGTGCCAGCAGTTTTCAACAGGGGGCAATTGAAAAACTGTTTTTT. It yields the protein CASSFQQGAIEKLFF.

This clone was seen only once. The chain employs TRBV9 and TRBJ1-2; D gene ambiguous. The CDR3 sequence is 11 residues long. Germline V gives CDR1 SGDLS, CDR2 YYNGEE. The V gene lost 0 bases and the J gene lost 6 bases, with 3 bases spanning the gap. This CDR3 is CASSVDDGYTF. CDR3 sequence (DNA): TGTGCCAGCAGCGTAGACGATGGCTACACCTTC.

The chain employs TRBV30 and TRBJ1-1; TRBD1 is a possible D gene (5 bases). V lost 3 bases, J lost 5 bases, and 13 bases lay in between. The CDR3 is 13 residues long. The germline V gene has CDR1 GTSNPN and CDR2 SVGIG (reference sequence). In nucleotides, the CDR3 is TGTGCCTGGAGGGGGCAGAGTCGAACTGAAGCTTTCTTT. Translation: CAWRGQSRTEAFF.

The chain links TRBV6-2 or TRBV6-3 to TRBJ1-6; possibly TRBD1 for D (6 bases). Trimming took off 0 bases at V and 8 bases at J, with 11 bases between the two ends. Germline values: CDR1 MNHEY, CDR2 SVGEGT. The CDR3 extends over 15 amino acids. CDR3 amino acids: CASSYSGGQYSPLHF. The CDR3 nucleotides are TGTGCCAGCAGTTACTCAGGGGGTCAATATTCACCCCTCCACTTT.

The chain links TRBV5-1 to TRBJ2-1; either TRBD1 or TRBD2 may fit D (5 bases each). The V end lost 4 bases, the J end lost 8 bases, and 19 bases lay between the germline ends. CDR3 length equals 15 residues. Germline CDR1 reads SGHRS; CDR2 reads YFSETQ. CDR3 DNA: TGCGCCAGCAGCCGATTGCCTCCGGGGCAGGATGAGCAGTTCTTC. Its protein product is CASSRLPPGQDEQFF. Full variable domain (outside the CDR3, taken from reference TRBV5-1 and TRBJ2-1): KAGVTQTPRYLIKTRGQQVTLSCSPISGHRSVSWYQQTPGQGLQFLFEYFSETQRNKGNFPGRFSGRQFSNSRSEMNVSTLELGDSALYLCASSRLPPGQDEQFFGPGTRLTVL.

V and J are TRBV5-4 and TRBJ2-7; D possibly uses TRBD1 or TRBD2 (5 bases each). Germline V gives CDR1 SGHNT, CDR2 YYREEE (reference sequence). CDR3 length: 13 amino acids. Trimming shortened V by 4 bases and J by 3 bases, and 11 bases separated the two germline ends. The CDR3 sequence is CASSTPGGYEQYF. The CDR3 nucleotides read TGTGCCAGCAGCACCCCTGGGGGCTACGAGCAGTACTTC.

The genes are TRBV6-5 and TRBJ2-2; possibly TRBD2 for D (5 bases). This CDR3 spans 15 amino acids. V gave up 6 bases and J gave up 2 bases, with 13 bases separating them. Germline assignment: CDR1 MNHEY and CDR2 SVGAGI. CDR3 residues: CASRPRTYNTGELFF. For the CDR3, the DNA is TGTGCCAGCAGACCCCGGACTTACAACACCGGGGAGCTGTTTTTT.

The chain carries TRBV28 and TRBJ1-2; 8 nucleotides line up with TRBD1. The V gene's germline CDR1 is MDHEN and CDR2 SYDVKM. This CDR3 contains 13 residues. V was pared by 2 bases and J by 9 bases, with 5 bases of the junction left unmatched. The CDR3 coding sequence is TGTGCCAGCAGTTTACTAGGACAGGGCAGCTACACCTTC. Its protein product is CASSLLGQGSYTF.

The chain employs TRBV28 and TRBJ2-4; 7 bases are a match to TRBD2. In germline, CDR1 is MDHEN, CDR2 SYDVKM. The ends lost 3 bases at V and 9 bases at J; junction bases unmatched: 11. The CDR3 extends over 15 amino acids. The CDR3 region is CASSLAGRPNPIQYF. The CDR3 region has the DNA TGTGCCAGCAGTTTGGCCGGGAGGCCCAATCCCATTCAGTACTTC.

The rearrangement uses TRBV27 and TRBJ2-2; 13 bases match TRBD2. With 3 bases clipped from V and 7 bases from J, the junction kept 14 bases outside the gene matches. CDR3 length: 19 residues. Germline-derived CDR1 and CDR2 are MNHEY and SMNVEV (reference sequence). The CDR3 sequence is CASSFYIQGLAGEVGELFF. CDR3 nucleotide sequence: TGTGCCAGCAGTTTCTACATCCAAGGACTAGCGGGAGAGGTCGGGGAGCTGTTTTTT.